This T cell receptor (beta chain) comes out of a study of T cell responses to AZD1222 COVID-19 vaccine. In its sample, this clone was seen a few times. Its cognate antigen is unknown. The study, taken as a whole, reports: Two AZD1222 administrations were followed by greater Spike-specific TCR breadth and depth. The study identified only 6 or 7 AZD1222 recipients as seropositive at baseline. All repertoire sampling was performed exclusively after the peak T cell response. The study reported that nearly half of spike-specific TCRs target unmutated variant regions.

This CDR3 is built from 13 residues. The V and J ends lost 5 bases and 7 bases, in that order; junction bases with no gene match: 7. Germline CDR1 reads LNHDA; CDR2 reads SQIVND (reference sequence). The assay was immunoSEQ multiplex PCR, and TCRdb's table has in-frame clones only and misses some. The sample has roughly 150,000 clones; around 89% are singletons. This chain connects TRBV19 to TRBJ1-2; the match to TRBD1 covers 7 bases. The receptor's source is an adult in good health. Specimen: peripheral blood, collected on day 0 of AZD1222 vaccination. The CDR3 sequence is CASSPDRDGGYTF. The CDR3 region has the DNA TGTGCCAGTAGTCCCGACAGGGACGGTGGCTACACCTTC. The complete variable domain, with remaining parts taken from reference TRBV19 and TRBJ1-2, reads DGGITQSPKYLFRKEGQNVTLSCEQNLNHDAMYWYRQDPGQGLRLIYYSQIVNDFQKGDIAEGYSVSREKKESFPLTVTSAQKNPTAFYLCASSPDRDGGYTFGSGTRLTVV.